Listed below are T cell receptor beta chains from one sample, sequenced in a study of graft-versus-host responses after intestinal transplantation. Repertoires were generated with immunoSEQ multiplex PCR, while TCRdb's copy carries only in-frame clones and drops some. The top ten hold roughly 0.19% of the sample, which has 130,000 to 150,000 clones, roughly 91% seen once. These receptors' antigens are unknown. The sample here was unstimulated CD4+ T cells sorted from spleen or lymph node cells, taken before intestinal transplant. The source of these receptors is a human donor who received an intestinal transplant. Both conserved end residues are part of each CDR3. The order of the fields is CDR3 length, clone size, V gene, D gene, J gene, CDR3 protein, CDR3 DNA. A D gene is named only where the DNA matches it firmly. Only some rows state a clone size, as once, few, many or a class for expanded clones.

cdr3_length: 13
clone_size: -
v_call: TRBV29-1
d_call: TRBD2
j_call: TRBJ2-1
cdr3_aa: CSVKRGSYNEQFF
cdr3_nt: TGCAGCGTCAAGCGGGGCTCCTACAATGAGCAGTTCTTC

cdr3_length: 14
clone_size: few
v_call: TRBV10-1
d_call: -
j_call: TRBJ1-4
cdr3_aa: CASSEGSLNEKLFF
cdr3_nt: TGCGCCAGCAGTGAAGGCAGCCTTAATGAAAAACTGTTTTTT

cdr3_length: 17
clone_size: -
v_call: TRBV7-2
d_call: TRBD2
j_call: TRBJ2-5
cdr3_aa: CASSLVGLAGVGETQYF
cdr3_nt: TGTGCCAGCAGCTTAGTCGGACTAGCGGGAGTAGGGGAGACCCAGTACTTC

cdr3_length: 14
clone_size: -
v_call: TRBV5-1
d_call: -
j_call: TRBJ2-7
cdr3_aa: CASSEPGLTYEQYF
cdr3_nt: TGCGCCAGCAGCGAACCCGGACTAACCTACGAGCAGTACTTC

cdr3_length: 14
clone_size: -
v_call: TRBV2
d_call: -
j_call: TRBJ1-2
cdr3_aa: CASSEEGPWGGYTF
cdr3_nt: TGTGCCAGCAGTGAAGAGGGGCCGTGGGGCGGCTACACCTTC

cdr3_length: 13
clone_size: -
v_call: TRBV5-4
d_call: -
j_call: TRBJ2-2
cdr3_aa: CASSLAHLGELFF
cdr3_nt: TGTGCCAGCAGCTTGGCCCATCTAGGGGAGCTGTTTTTT

cdr3_length: 14
clone_size: -
v_call: TRBV5-1
d_call: -
j_call: TRBJ2-5
cdr3_aa: CASSFGWAYETQYF
cdr3_nt: TGCGCCAGCAGCTTCGGGTGGGCGTATGAGACCCAGTACTTC

cdr3_length: 15
clone_size: -
v_call: TRBV4-2
d_call: TRBD2
j_call: TRBJ2-1
cdr3_aa: CASSRGTSGRNEQFF
cdr3_nt: TGTGCCAGCAGCCGAGGGACTAGCGGGAGAAATGAGCAGTTCTTC

cdr3_length: 12
clone_size: -
v_call: TRBV6-6
d_call: -
j_call: TRBJ2-3
cdr3_aa: CASREGSDTQYF
cdr3_nt: TGTGCCAGCAGAGAGGGGTCGGATACGCAGTATTTT

cdr3_length: 16
clone_size: -
v_call: TRBV5-5
d_call: TRBD1
j_call: TRBJ2-1
cdr3_aa: CASSLVRLAGGYEQFF
cdr3_nt: TGTGCCAGCAGCTTGGTTCGTCTAGCAGGGGGTTATGAGCAGTTCTTC

cdr3_length: 11
clone_size: -
v_call: TRBV21-1
d_call: -
j_call: TRBJ1-1
cdr3_aa: CASTGADEAFF
cdr3_nt: TGTGCCAGCACCGGAGCGGATGAAGCTTTCTTT

cdr3_length: 12
clone_size: -
v_call: TRBV5-1
d_call: -
j_call: TRBJ2-7
cdr3_aa: CASSLSGYEQYF
cdr3_nt: TGCGCCAGCAGCTTATCGGGCTACGAGCAGTACTTC

cdr3_length: 14
clone_size: -
v_call: TRBV5-4
d_call: TRBD1
j_call: TRBJ2-4
cdr3_aa: CASSLVGQGNIQYF
cdr3_nt: TGTGCCAGCAGCTTGGTGGGACAGGGAAACATTCAGTACTTC

cdr3_length: 15
clone_size: once
v_call: TRBV15
d_call: -
j_call: TRBJ2-2
cdr3_aa: CATSRDEGGTGELFF
cdr3_nt: TGTGCCACCAGCAGAGATGAGGGCGGCACCGGGGAGCTGTTTTTT

cdr3_length: 12
clone_size: -
v_call: TRBV5-1
d_call: -
j_call: TRBJ2-5
cdr3_aa: CASSLAGETQYF
cdr3_nt: TGCGCCAGCAGCTTGGCGGGGGAGACCCAGTACTTC

cdr3_length: 13
clone_size: -
v_call: TRBV10-3
d_call: -
j_call: TRBJ2-7
cdr3_aa: CASHGGQGYEQYF
cdr3_nt: TGTGCGAGTCACGGCGGTCAGGGCTACGAGCAGTACTTC

cdr3_length: 13
clone_size: -
v_call: TRBV6-6
d_call: TRBD1
j_call: TRBJ1-5
cdr3_aa: CASRPDRAQPQHF
cdr3_nt: TGTGCCAGCAGACCTGACAGGGCCCAGCCCCAGCATTTT

cdr3_length: 14
clone_size: -
v_call: TRBV6-1
d_call: -
j_call: TRBJ2-7
cdr3_aa: CASSGTTGSYEQYF
cdr3_nt: TGTGCCAGCAGTGGCACTACTGGTTCCTACGAGCAGTACTTC

cdr3_length: 11
clone_size: -
v_call: TRBV6-5
d_call: -
j_call: TRBJ1-2
cdr3_aa: CASRGNYGYTF
cdr3_nt: TGTGCCAGCAGGGGGAACTATGGCTACACCTTC

cdr3_length: 13
clone_size: -
v_call: TRBV7-9
d_call: -
j_call: TRBJ2-7
cdr3_aa: CASSFQGTIEQYF
cdr3_nt: TGTGCCAGCAGCTTTCAGGGTACGATCGAGCAGTACTTC

cdr3_length: 15
clone_size: -
v_call: TRBV5-4
d_call: TRBD2
j_call: TRBJ2-1
cdr3_aa: CASSRGLAGHNEQFF
cdr3_nt: TGTGCCAGCAGCCGGGGACTAGCGGGGCACAATGAGCAGTTCTTC

cdr3_length: 15
clone_size: -
v_call: TRBV9
d_call: TRBD1
j_call: TRBJ2-2
cdr3_aa: CASSPQAGGLGELFF
cdr3_nt: TGTGCCAGCAGCCCCCAGGCAGGGGGCCTCGGGGAGCTGTTTTTT